The sample holds a few counts of the clone carrying this T cell receptor beta chain. What it binds is not known. This entry comes from a study of liver allograft versus peripheral blood T cells. Overall study: Peripheral blood of the recipients supplied T cell receptor repertoires that were compared with those in transplanted livers.

From the reads, TCRdb called clonotypes with MiXCR, one entry per CDR3 protein. The sample includes more than 85 distinct CDR3 sequences, more than 30% of them seen just once. The germline V gene encodes CDR1 DFQATT and CDR2 SNEGSKA (reference sequence). J lost 4 bases, V lost 4 bases, and 10 bases had no gene match. The CDR3 is made up of 15 amino acids. Study-wide results and caveats: Reportedly, liver allograft T cell receptor repertoires differed from peripheral blood ones.

The genes are TRBV20-1 and TRBJ2-7; 10 bases align to TRBD2. The source of this sequence is a human patient who had a liver transplant. Some T cells may be supplied by the graft donor. CDR3 bases: TGCAGTGCTAAAACATTAGCGGGAGGTCTATACGAGCAGTACTTC. This encodes CSAKTLAGGLYEQYF.